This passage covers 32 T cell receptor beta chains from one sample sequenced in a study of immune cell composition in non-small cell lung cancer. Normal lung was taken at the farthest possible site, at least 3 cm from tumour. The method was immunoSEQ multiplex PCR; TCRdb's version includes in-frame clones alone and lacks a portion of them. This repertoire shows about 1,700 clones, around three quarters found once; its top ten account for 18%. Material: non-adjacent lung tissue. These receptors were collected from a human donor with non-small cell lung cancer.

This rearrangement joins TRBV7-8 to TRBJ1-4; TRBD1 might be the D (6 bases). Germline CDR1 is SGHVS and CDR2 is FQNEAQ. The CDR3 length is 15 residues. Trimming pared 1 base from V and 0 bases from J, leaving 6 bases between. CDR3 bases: TGTGCCAGCAGCTTAGGACAGGCAACTAATGAAAAACTGTTTTTT. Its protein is CASSLGQATNEKLFF.

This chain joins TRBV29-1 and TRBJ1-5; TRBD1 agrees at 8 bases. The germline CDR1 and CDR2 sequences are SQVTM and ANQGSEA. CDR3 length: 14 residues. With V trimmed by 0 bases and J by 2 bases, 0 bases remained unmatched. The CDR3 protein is CSVEETGGNQPQHF. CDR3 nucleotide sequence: TGCAGCGTTGAAGAGACAGGGGGCAATCAGCCCCAGCATTTT.

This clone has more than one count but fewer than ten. As DNA, the CDR3 is TGTGCCACCAGCAGAGAACGCGATGGCAGGGGGACAGCGGTTACGAACACCGGGGAGCTGTTTTTT. Translation: CATSRERDGRGTAVTNTGELFF. J is TRBJ2-2 and V is TRBV15; 7 bases align to TRBD1. V dropped 0 bases and J dropped 0; count of bases not matched to a gene: 19. Germline V gene lookup returns CDR1 LNHNV and CDR2 YYDKDF (reference sequence). This CDR3 is built from 22 residues.

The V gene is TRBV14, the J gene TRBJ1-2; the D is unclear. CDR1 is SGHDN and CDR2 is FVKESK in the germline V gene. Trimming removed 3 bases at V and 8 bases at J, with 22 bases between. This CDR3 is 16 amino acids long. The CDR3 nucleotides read TGTGCCAGCAGCCAGGTGTTCGGGATGATACCTATGGGCTACACCTTC. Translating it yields CASSQVFGMIPMGYTF.

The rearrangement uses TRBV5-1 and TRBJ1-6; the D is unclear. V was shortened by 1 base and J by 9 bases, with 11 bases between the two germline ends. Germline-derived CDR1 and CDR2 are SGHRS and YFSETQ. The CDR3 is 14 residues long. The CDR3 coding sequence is TGCGCCAGCAGCTTGAGTGAGTTAACTTCACCCCTCCACTTT. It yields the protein CASSLSELTSPLHF.

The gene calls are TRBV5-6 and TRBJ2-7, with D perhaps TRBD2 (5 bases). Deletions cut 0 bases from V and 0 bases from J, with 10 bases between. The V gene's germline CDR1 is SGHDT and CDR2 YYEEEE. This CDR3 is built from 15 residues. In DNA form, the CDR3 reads TGTGCCAGCAGCTTGGTAGGGAGCACCTCCTACGAGCAGTACTTC. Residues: CASSLVGSTSYEQYF.

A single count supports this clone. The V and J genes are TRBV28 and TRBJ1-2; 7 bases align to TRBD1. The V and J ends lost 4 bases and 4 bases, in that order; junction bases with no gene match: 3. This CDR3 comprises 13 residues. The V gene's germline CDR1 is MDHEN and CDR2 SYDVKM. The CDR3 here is CASSSQGVYGYTF. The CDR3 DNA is TGTGCCAGCAGTTCCCAGGGGGTCTATGGCTACACCTTC.

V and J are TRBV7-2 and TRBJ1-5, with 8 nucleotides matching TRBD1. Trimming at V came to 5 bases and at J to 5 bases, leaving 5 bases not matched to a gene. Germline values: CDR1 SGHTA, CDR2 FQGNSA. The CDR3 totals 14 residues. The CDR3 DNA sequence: TGTGCCAGCAGCCCAGGGGGCAGGGATCAGCCCCAGCATTTT. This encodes CASSPGGRDQPQHF.

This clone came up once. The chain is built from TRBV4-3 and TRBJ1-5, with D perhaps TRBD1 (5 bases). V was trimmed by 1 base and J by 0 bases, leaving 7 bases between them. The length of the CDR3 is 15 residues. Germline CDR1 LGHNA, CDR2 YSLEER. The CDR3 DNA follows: TGCGCCAGCAGCCAAGGGGGGGGTAGCAATCAGCCCCAGCATTTT. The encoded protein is CASSQGGGSNQPQHF.

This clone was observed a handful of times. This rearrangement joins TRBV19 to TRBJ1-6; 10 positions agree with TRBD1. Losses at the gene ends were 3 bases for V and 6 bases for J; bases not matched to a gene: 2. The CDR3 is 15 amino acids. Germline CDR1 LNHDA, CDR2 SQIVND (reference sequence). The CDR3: CASSMGTGVNSPLHF. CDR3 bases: TGTGCCAGTAGTATGGGGACAGGGGTTAATTCACCCCTCCACTTT.

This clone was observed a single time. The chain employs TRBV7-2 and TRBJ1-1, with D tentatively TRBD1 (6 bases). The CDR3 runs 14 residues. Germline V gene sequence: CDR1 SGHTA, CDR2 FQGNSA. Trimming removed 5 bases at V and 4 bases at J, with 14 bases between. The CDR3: CASSPPGGSTEAFF. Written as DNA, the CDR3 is TGTGCCAGCAGCCCCCCTGGGGGCAGCACTGAAGCTTTCTTT. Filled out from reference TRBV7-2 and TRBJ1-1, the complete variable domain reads GAGVSQSPSNKVTEKGKDVELRCDPISGHTALYWYRQSLGQGLEFLIYFQGNSAPDKSGLPSDRFSAERTGGSVSTLTIQRTQQEDSAVYLCASSPPGGSTEAFFGQGTRLTVV.

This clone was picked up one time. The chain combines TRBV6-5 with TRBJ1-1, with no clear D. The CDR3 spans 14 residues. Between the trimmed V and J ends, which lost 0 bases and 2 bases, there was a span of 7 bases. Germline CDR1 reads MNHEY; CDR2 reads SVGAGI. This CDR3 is CASSYSDSNTEAFF. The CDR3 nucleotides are TGTGCCAGCAGTTACTCCGATAGTAACACTGAAGCTTTCTTT.

This CDR3 is CASRELGGETQYF. In DNA, the CDR3 is TGTGCCAGCAGGGAACTGGGCGGGGAGACCCAGTACTTC. This chain joins TRBV7-9 and TRBJ2-5, with TRBD2 as a possible D gene (5 bases). The V gene lost 6 bases and the J gene lost 5 bases, with 13 bases spanning the gap. Germline V CDR1 and CDR2: SEHNR, FQNEAQ (reference sequence). This CDR3 comprises 13 residues.

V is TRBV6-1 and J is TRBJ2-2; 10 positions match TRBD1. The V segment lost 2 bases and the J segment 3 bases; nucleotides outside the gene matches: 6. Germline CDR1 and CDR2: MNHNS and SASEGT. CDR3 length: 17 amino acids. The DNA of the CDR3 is TGTGCCAGCAGTGAATGGGACAGGGGAAAAGACACCGGGGAGCTGTTTTTT. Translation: CASSEWDRGKDTGELFF.

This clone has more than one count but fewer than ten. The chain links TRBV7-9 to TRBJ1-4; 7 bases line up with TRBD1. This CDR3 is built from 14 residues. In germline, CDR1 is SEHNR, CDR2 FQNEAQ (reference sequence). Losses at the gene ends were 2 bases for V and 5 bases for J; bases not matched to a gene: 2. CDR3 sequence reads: CASSLRQGNEKLFF. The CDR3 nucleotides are TGTGCCAGCAGCTTAAGACAGGGAAATGAAAAACTGTTTTTT. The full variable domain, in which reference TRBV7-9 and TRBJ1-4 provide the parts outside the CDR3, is DTGVSQNPRHKITKRGQNVTFRCDPISEHNRLYWYRQTLGQGPEFLTYFQNEAQLEKSRLLSDRFSAERPKGSFSTLEIQRTEQGDSAMYLCASSLRQGNEKLFFGSGTQLSVL.

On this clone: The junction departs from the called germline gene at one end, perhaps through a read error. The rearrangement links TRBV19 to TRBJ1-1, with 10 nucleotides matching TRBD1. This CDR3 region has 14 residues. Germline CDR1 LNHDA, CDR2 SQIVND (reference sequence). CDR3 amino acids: CASSGGQGNAEAFF. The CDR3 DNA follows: TGTGCCAGTAGTGGGGGACAGGGGAACGCTGAAGCTTTCTTT.

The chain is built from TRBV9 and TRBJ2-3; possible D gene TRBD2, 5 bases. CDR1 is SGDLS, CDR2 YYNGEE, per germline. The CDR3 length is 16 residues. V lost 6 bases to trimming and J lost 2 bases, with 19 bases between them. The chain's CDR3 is CASTPSGSRVTDTQYF. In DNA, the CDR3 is TGTGCCAGCACCCCCAGCGGCTCCCGAGTCACAGATACGCAGTATTTT.

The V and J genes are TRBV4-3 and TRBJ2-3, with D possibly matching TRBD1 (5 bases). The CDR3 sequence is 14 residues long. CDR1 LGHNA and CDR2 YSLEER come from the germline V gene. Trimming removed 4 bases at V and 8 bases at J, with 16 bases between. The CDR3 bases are TGCGCCAGCAGCCCAGGGCCCGTTGCAGGTACGCAGTATTTT. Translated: CASSPGPVAGTQYF.

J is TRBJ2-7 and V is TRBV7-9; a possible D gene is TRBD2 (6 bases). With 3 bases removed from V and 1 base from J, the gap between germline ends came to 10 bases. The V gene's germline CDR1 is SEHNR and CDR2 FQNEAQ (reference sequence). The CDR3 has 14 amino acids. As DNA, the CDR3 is TGTGCCAGCAGCTTGCGGCGGGGTTCCTACGAGCAGTACTTC. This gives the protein CASSLRRGSYEQYF.

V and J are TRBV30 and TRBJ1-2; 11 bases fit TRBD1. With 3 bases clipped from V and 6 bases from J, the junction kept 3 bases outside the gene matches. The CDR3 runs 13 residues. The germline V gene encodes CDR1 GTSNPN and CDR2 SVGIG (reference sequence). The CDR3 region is CAWRRTGGDGYTF. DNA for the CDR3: TGTGCCTGGAGAAGGACAGGGGGCGATGGCTACACCTTC. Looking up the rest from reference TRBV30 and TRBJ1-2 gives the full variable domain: SQTIHQWPATLVQPVGSPLSLECTVEGTSNPNLYWYRQAAGRGLQLLFYSVGIGQISSEVPQNLSASRPQDRQFILSSKKLLLSDSGFYLCAWRRTGGDGYTFGSGTRLTVV.

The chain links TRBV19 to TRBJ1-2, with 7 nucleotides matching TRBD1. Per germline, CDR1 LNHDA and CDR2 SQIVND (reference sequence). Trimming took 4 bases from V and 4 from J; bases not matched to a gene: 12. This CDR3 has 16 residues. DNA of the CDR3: TGTGCCAGTAGTAGGAAAGGGGGCGCGTTTTCCTATGGCTACACCTTC. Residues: CASSRKGGAFSYGYTF.

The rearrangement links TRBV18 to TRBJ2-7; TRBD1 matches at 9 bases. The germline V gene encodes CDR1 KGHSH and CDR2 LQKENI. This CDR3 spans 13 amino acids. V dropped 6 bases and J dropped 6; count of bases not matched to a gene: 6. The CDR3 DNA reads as TGTGCCAGCTCCGGGACAGGGTTTTTCGAGCAGTACTTC. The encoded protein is CASSGTGFFEQYF.

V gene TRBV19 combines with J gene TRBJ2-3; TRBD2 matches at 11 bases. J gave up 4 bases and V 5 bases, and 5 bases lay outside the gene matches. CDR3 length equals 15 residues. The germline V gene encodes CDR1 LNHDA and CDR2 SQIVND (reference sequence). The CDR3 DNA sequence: TGTGCCAGTAGTCAGACTAGCGGGGCTGCAGATACGCAGTATTTT. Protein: CASSQTSGAADTQYF.

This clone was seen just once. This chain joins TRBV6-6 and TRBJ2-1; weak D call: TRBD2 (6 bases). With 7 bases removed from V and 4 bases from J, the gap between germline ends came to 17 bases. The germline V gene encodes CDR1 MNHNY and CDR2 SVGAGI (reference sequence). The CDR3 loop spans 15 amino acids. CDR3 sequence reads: CASIHSGTPYNEQFF. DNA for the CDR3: TGTGCCAGCATTCACAGTGGGACTCCTTACAATGAGCAGTTCTTC.

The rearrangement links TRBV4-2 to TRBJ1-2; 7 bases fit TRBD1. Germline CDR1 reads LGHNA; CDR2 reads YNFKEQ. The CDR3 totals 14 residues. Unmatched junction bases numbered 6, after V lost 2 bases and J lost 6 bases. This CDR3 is CASSQPTGENGYTF. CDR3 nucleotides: TGTGCCAGCAGCCAACCAACAGGGGAGAATGGCTACACCTTC.

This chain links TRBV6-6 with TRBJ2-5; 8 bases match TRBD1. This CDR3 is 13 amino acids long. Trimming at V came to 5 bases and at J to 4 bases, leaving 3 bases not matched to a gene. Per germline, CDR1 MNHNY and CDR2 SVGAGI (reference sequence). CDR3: CASSQQGGETQYF. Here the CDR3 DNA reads TGTGCCAGCAGTCAACAGGGGGGAGAGACCCAGTACTTC.

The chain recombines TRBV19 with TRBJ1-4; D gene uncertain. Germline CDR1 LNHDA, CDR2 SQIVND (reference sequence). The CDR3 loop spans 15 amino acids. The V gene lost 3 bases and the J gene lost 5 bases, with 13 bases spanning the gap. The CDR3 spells CASSIGLSRNEKLFF. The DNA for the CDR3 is TGTGCCAGTAGTATTGGTTTGTCCAGGAATGAAAAACTGTTTTTT.

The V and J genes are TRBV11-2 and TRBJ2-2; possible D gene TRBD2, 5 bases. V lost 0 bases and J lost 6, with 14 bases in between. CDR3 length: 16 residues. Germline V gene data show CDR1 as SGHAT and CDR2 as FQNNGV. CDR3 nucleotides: TGTGCCAGCAGCTTAGAATGGGGAGAACCGGCCGGGGAGCTGTTTTTT. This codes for CASSLEWGEPAGELFF.

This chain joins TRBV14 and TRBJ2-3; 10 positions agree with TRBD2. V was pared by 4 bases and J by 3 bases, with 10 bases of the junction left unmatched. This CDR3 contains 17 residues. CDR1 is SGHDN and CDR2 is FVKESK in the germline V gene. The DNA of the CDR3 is TGTGCCAGCAGCCGCACGGGACTAGCGTCAGAGACAGATACGCAGTATTTT. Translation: CASSRTGLASETDTQYF.

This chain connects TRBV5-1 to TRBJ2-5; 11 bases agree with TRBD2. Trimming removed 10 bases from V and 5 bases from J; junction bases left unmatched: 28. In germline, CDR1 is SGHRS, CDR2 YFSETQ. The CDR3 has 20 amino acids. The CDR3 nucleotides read TGCGCCCTAGGTCGGGAACAACCGGGACTAGCGGCCAGACAGGGGGAGACCCAGTACTTC. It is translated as CALGREQPGLAARQGETQYF.

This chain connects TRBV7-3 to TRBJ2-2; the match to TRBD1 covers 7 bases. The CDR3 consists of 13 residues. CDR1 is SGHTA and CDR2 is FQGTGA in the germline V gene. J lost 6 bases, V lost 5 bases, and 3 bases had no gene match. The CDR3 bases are TGTGCCAGCAGCCCAGACAGGGCCGGGGAGCTGTTTTTT. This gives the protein CASSPDRAGELFF.

The CDR3 region has the DNA TGTGCCAGCAGTGAATCTGGCCACGAGCAGTACTTC. It translates to CASSESGHEQYF. The genes are TRBV6-1 and TRBJ2-7; the D is unclear. Deletions cut 2 bases from V and 5 bases from J, with 7 bases between. CDR3 size: 12 residues. Germline CDR1 and CDR2: MNHNS and SASEGT.